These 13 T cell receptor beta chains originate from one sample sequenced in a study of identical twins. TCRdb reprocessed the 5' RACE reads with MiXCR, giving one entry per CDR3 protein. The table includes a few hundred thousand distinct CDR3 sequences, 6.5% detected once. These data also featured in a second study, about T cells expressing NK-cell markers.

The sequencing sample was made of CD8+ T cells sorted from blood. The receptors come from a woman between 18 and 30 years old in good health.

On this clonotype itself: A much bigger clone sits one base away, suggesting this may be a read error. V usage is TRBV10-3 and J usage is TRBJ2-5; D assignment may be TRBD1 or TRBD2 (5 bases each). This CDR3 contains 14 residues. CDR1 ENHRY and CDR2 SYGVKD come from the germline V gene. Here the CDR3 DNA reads TGTGCCATCTCCCCCCTAAGGGACCAAGAGGCCCAGTACTTC. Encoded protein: CAISPLRDQEAQYF.

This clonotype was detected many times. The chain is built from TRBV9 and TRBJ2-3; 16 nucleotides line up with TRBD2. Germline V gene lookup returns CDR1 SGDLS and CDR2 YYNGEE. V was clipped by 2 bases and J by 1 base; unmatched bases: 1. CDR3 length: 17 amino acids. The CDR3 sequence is CASSVGTSGGGTDTQYF. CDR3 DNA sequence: TGTGCCAGCAGCGTCGGGACTAGCGGGGGGGGCACAGATACGCAGTATTTT.

DNA for the CDR3: TGTGCCAGCAGCAACCCGGGTGGCACTGAAGCTTTCTTT. The encoded protein is CASSNPGGTEAFF. This chain joins TRBV27 and TRBJ1-1; D gene uncertain. Germline CDR1 MNHEY, CDR2 SMNVEV (reference sequence). Trimming took off 6 bases at V and 4 bases at J, with 12 bases between the two ends. CDR3 length: 13 residues.

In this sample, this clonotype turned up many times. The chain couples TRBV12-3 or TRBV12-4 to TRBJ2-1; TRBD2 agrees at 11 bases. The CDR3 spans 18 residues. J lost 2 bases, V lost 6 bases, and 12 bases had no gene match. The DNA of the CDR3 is TGTGCCAGCAGGGGGACTAGCGGCCCACGTACGACCTACAATGAGCAGTTCTTC. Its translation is CASRGTSGPRTTYNEQFF.

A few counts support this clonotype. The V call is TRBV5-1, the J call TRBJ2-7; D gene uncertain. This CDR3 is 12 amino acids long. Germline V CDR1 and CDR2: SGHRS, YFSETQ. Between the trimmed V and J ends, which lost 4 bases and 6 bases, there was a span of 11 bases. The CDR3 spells CASSPPGFEQYF. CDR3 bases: TGCGCCAGCAGCCCCCCGGGTTTCGAGCAGTACTTC.

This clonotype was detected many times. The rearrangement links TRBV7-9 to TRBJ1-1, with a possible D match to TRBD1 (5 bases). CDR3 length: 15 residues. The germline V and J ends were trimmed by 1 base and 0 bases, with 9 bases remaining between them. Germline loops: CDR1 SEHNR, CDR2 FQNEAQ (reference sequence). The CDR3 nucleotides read TGTGCCAGCAGCTTAGTAGACAGCATGAACACTGAAGCTTTCTTT. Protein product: CASSLVDSMNTEAFF.

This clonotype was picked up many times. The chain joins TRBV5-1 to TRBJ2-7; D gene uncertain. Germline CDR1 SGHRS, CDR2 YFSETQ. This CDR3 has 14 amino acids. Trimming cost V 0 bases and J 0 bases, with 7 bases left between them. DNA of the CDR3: TGCGCCAGCAGCTTGGGTAGAAGCTCCTACGAGCAGTACTTC. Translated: CASSLGRSSYEQYF.

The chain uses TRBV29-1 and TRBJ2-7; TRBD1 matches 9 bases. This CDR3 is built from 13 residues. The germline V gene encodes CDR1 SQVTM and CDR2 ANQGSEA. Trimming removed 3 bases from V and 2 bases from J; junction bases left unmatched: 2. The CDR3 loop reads CSVEGQGTYEQYF. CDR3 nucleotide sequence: TGCAGCGTTGAGGGACAGGGAACCTACGAGCAGTACTTC.

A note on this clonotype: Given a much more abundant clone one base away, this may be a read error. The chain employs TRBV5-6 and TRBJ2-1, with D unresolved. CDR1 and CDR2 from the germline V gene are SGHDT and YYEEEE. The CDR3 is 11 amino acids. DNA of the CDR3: TGTGCCAGCAGCTTGTGGAGTGAGCAGTCCTTC. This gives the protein CASSLWSEQSF.

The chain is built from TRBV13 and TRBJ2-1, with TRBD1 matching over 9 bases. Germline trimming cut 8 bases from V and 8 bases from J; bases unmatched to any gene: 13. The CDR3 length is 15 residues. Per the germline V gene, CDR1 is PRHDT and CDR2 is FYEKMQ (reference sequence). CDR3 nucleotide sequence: TGTGCCAGCCTAGGGTTGGGACAGGGAGGTGATGAGCAGTTCTTC. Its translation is CASLGLGQGGDEQFF.

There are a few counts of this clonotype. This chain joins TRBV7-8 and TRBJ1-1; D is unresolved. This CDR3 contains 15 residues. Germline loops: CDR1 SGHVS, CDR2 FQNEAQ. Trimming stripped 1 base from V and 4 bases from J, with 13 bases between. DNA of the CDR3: TGTGCCAGCAGCTTAGACCAGGTTTTAGGCACTGAAGCTTTCTTT. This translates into CASSLDQVLGTEAFF. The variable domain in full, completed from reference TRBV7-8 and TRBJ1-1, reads GAGVSQSPRYKVAKRGQDVALRCDPISGHVSLFWYQQALGQGPEFLTYFQNEAQLDKSGLPSDRFFAERPEGSVSTLKIQRTQQEDSAVYLCASSLDQVLGTEAFFGQGTRLTVV.

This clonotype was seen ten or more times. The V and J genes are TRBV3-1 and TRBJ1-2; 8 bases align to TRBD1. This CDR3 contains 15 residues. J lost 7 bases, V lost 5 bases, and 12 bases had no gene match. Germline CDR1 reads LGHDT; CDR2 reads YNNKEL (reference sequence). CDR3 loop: CASSLITGTGAGYTF. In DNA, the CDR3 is TGTGCCAGCAGCTTGATTACCGGGACAGGCGCTGGCTACACCTTC. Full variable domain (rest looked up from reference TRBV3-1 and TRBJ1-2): DTAVSQTPKYLVTQMGNDKSIKCEQNLGHDTMYWYKQDSKKFLKIMFSYNNKELIINETVPNRFSPKSPDKAHLNLHINSLELGDSAVYFCASSLITGTGAGYTFGSGTRLTVV.

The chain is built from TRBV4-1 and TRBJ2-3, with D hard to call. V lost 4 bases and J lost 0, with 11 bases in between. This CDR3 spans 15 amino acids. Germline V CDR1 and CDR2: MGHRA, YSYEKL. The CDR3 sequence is CASSLTTASTDTQYF. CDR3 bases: TGCGCCAGCAGCCTTACGACTGCTAGCACAGATACGCAGTATTTT.